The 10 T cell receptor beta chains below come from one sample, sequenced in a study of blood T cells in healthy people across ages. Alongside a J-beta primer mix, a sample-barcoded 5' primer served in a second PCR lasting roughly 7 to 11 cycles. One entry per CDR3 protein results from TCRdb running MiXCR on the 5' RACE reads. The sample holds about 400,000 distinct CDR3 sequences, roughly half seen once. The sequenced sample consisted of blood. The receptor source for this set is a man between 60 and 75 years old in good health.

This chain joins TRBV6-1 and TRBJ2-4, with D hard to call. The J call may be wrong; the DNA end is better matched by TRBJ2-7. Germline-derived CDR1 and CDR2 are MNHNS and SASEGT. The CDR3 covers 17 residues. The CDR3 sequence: CASPPPLAASPLCEQYF. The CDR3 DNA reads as TGTGCCAGCCCCCCCCCACTGGCGGCGTCCCCTCTGTGCGAGCAGTACTTC.

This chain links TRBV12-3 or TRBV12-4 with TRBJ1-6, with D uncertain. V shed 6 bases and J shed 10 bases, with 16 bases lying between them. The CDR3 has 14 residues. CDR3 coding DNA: TGTGCCAGCAGCCCTGGGCAGCCGGGCTCACCCCTCCACTTT. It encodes CASSPGQPGSPLHF.

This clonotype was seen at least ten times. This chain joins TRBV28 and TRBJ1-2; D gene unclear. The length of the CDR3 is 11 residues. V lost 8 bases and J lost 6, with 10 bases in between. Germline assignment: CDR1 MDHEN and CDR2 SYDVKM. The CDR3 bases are TGTGCCAGCGTCGGGATCCATGGCTACACCTTC. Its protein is CASVGIHGYTF.

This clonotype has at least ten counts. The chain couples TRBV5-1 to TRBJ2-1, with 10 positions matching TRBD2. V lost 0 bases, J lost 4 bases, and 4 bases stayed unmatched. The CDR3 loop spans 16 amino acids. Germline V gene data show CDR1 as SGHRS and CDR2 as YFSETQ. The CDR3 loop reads CASSLEVAGGYNEQFF. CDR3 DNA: TGCGCCAGCAGCTTGGAGGTAGCGGGAGGTTACAATGAGCAGTTCTTC.

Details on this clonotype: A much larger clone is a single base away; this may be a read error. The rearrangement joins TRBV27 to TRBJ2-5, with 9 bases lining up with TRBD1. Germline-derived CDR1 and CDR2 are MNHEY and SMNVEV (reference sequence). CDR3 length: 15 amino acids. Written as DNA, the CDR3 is TGTGCCAGCACCAAACAGGGGGCCGCCCAAGAGGCCCAGTACTTC. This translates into CASTKQGAAQEAQYF.

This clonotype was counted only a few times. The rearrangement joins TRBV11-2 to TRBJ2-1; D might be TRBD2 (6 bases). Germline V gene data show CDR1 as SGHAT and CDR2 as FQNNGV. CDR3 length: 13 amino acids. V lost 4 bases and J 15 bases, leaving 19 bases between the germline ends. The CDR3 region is CASSWLASGEGFF. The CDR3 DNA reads TGTGCCAGCAGCTGGCTAGCGTCCGGAGAGGGGTTCTTC.

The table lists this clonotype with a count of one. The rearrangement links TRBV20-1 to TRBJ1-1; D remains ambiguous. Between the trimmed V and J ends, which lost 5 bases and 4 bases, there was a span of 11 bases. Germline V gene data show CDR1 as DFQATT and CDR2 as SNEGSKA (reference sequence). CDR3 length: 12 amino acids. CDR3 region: CSARRGSTEAFF. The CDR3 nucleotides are TGCAGTGCTCGGCGGGGTAGCACTGAAGCTTTCTTT.

The DNA of the CDR3 is TGTGCCAGCAGCAGACATCAGGTGGACAGGCATGGCTACACCTTC. Encoded protein: CASSRHQVDRHGYTF. The chain has TRBV14 and TRBJ1-2; 7 bases map to TRBD1. CDR3 length: 15 residues. The germline CDR1 and CDR2 sequences are SGHDN and FVKESK. The V gene end was trimmed by 5 bases and the J gene end by 6 bases; junction bases not matched to a gene: 12.

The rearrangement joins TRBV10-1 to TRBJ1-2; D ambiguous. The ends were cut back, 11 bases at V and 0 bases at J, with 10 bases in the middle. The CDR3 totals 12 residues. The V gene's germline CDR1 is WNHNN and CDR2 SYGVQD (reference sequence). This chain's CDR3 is CAGSPSNYGYTF. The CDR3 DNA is TGCGCCGGCTCACCTTCTAACTATGGCTACACCTTC.

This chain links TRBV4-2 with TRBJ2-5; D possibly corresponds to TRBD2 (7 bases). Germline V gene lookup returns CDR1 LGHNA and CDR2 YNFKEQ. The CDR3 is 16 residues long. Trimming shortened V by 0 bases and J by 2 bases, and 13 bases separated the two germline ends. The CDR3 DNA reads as TGTGCCAGCAGCCAAGATCGGCGGGGGCTTCAAGAGACCCAGTACTTC. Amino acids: CASSQDRRGLQETQYF.